The 18 T cell receptor beta chains presented below share a single source sample, sequenced in a study of cytomegalovirus exposure and HLA in healthy donors. The primer mix had 60 Vbeta and 13 Jbeta primers. Only in-frame clones appear in the TCRdb table, and some are missing; sequencing was by immunoSEQ multiplex PCR. This table holds roughly 120,000 clones. The source material was PBMCs. The receptors come from a man in his thirties or forties in good health and CMV-seronegative.

Regarding this clone: The same CDR3 is also encoded by other DNA sequences in this sample. The chain combines TRBV5-1 with TRBJ2-3; no clear D. From germline, CDR1 is SGHRS and CDR2 YFSETQ. The CDR3 length is 12 residues. V lost 1 base and J lost 3, with 3 bases in between. The CDR3 region is CASSLLTDTQYF. The DNA for the CDR3 is TGCGCCAGCAGCTTGCTTACAGATACGCAGTATTTT.

This chain joins TRBV7-2 and TRBJ1-6; a weak D match, TRBD1 (5 bases). Germline lookup yields CDR1 SGHTA and CDR2 FQGNSA. The CDR3 extends over 16 amino acids. V lost 4 bases, J lost 8 bases, and 18 bases lay in between. The DNA for the CDR3 is TGTGCCAGCAGCTCCCCGGTGCGTAGCAGGGATTCACCCCTCCACTTT. It specifies CASSSPVRSRDSPLHF.

The chain uses TRBV6-6 and TRBJ2-7; D remains unclear. The CDR3 contains 13 residues. Trimming shortened V by 8 bases and J by 1 base, and 12 bases separated the two germline ends. From germline, CDR1 is MNHNY and CDR2 SVGAGI (reference sequence). DNA for the CDR3: TGTGCCAGCTCCAAAGCCGTTTCCTACGAGCAGTACTTC. Translation gives CASSKAVSYEQYF.

The rearrangement links TRBV7-7 to TRBJ2-5; 7 bases agree with TRBD2. Losses at the gene ends were 1 base for V and 3 bases for J; bases not matched to a gene: 14. Germline V gene data show CDR1 as SSHAT and CDR2 as FNYEAQ (reference sequence). The CDR3 has 18 amino acids. The CDR3 coding sequence is TGTGCCAGCAGCTTAGGGGCCGGACTAGGGCGTAGTGAAGAGACCCAGTACTTC. Protein sequence: CASSLGAGLGRSEETQYF. Variable domain in full (rest from reference TRBV7-7 and TRBJ2-5): GAGVSQSPRYKVTKRGQDVTLRCDPISSHATLYWYQQALGQGPEFLTYFNYEAQPDKSGLPSDRFSAERPEGSISTLTIQRTEQRDSAMYRCASSLGAGLGRSEETQYFGPGTRLLVL.

The V and J genes are TRBV7-9 and TRBJ1-2; D is perhaps TRBD1 (5 bases). Trimming pared 1 base from V and 6 bases from J, leaving 15 bases between. Germline CDR1 SEHNR, CDR2 FQNEAQ (reference sequence). The CDR3 runs to 15 residues. The CDR3 DNA reads TGTGCCAGCAGCTTAGAGATAGCAAGGGGCGATGGCTACACCTTC. It yields the protein CASSLEIARGDGYTF.

The chain combines TRBV10-3 with TRBJ1-2; D unresolved. V lost 6 bases and J 5 bases, leaving 16 bases between the germline ends. Germline CDR1 and CDR2: ENHRY and SYGVKD. This CDR3 is 14 amino acids long. The CDR3 sequence is CAISLYPGMYGYTF. In nucleotides, the CDR3 is TGTGCCATCAGCCTCTATCCCGGGATGTATGGCTACACCTTC.

The J gene is TRBJ2-2, the V gene TRBV29-1; TRBD2 is a possible D gene (6 bases). V lost 4 bases and J 0 bases, leaving 9 bases between the germline ends. The CDR3 spans 14 residues. Germline CDR1 SQVTM, CDR2 ANQGSEA. The CDR3 loop is CSVGGDPNTGELFF. Here the CDR3 DNA reads TGCAGCGTTGGGGGGGATCCGAACACCGGGGAGCTGTTTTTT.

The chain has TRBV5-1 and TRBJ1-1, with a possible D match to TRBD1 (6 bases). V lost 7 bases and J 4 bases, leaving 17 bases between the germline ends. Germline V gives CDR1 SGHRS, CDR2 YFSETQ. The CDR3 is 14 amino acids. The CDR3 loop is CASAPAQGFTEAFF. As DNA, the CDR3 is TGCGCCAGCGCTCCCGCCCAGGGGTTCACTGAAGCTTTCTTT.

V is TRBV5-4 and J is TRBJ2-5; D unclear. Germline V lookup: CDR1 SGHNT, CDR2 YYREEE (reference sequence). This CDR3 spans 14 amino acids. V was clipped by 4 bases and J by 0 bases, with 10 bases between them. This CDR3 reads CASSASENQETQYF. The CDR3 DNA sequence: TGTGCCAGCAGCGCCTCGGAGAACCAAGAGACCCAGTACTTC.

Points on this clone: The same CDR3 can be traced to other DNA sequences in this sample. V and J are TRBV7-9 and TRBJ1-1; 7 bases agree with TRBD1. There are 14 residues in the CDR3. The germline V gene encodes CDR1 SEHNR and CDR2 FQNEAQ (reference sequence). Trimming at V came to 5 bases and at J to 0 bases, leaving 3 bases not matched to a gene. CDR3 region: CASSTGQVNTEAFF. CDR3 nucleotides: TGTGCCAGCAGCACCGGACAGGTGAACACTGAAGCTTTCTTT.

The J gene is TRBJ2-7, the V gene TRBV30; 15 nucleotides line up with TRBD2. Germline CDR1 is GTSNPN and CDR2 is SVGIG (reference sequence). The CDR3 has 18 amino acids. J was trimmed by 5 bases and V by 0 bases; bases with no gene match: 11. CDR3 loop: CAWSVQRTSGGARNEQYF. CDR3 sequence (DNA): TGTGCCTGGAGTGTACAAAGGACTAGCGGGGGGGCGAGGAACGAGCAGTACTTC.

This chain connects TRBV29-1 to TRBJ2-3; TRBD2 aligns across 7 bases. CDR3 size: 12 residues. Germline V gives CDR1 SQVTM, CDR2 ANQGSEA. Trimming took 1 base from V and 5 from J; bases not matched to a gene: 0. Here the CDR3 DNA reads TGCAGCGTTGAAGGGGAGGGAGATACGCAGTATTTT. The encoded protein is CSVEGEGDTQYF.

The V gene is TRBV6-5, the J gene TRBJ2-1; D call uncertain. Germline V gives CDR1 MNHEY, CDR2 SVGAGI. The CDR3 totals 13 residues. Trimming shortened V by 8 bases and J by 7 bases, and 15 bases separated the two germline ends. The CDR3 loop reads CASRPPLGNEQFF. As DNA, the CDR3 is TGTGCCAGCCGGCCCCCTCTAGGAAATGAGCAGTTCTTC.

This chain links TRBV5-1 with TRBJ2-7, with TRBD1 identical over 10 bases. V lost 4 bases, J lost 5 bases, and 3 bases stayed unmatched. The CDR3 has 13 residues. From germline, CDR1 is SGHRS and CDR2 YFSETQ. In nucleotides, the CDR3 is TGCGCCAGCAGCACGACAGGGGGCCACGAGCAGTACTTC. Amino acid sequence: CASSTTGGHEQYF.

The chain has TRBV5-4 and TRBJ1-2, with D perhaps matching TRBD1 (6 bases). The CDR3 sequence is 15 residues long. Germline-derived CDR1 and CDR2 are SGHNT and YYREEE (reference sequence). The V end lost 3 bases, the J end lost 4 bases, and 16 bases lay between the germline ends. For the CDR3, the DNA is TGTGCCAGCAGCTCTGGTATGACAGGACGCTATGGCTACACCTTC. This translates into CASSSGMTGRYGYTF.

J is TRBJ1-1 and V is TRBV12-5; D is ambiguous. Deletions cut 4 bases from V and 0 bases from J, with 6 bases between. Germline CDR1 and CDR2: LGHNT and FRNRAP. CDR3 size: 13 residues. The CDR3 coding sequence is TGTGCTAGTGGTTCGCAGTTGAACACTGAAGCTTTCTTT. Translated, it gives CASGSQLNTEAFF.

This chain uses TRBV19 with TRBJ2-2, with D tentatively TRBD2 (6 bases). This CDR3 is built from 14 residues. Germline lookup yields CDR1 LNHDA and CDR2 SQIVND (reference sequence). V lost 5 bases and J 8 bases, leaving 15 bases between the germline ends. CDR3 in amino acids: CASSASAPRGELFF. Here the CDR3 DNA reads TGTGCCAGTAGTGCTAGCGCCCCGAGGGGGGAGCTGTTTTTT. Looking up the rest from reference TRBV19 and TRBJ2-2 gives the full variable domain: DGGITQSPKYLFRKEGQNVTLSCEQNLNHDAMYWYRQDPGQGLRLIYYSQIVNDFQKGDIAEGYSVSREKKESFPLTVTSAQKNPTAFYLCASSASAPRGELFFGEGSRLTVL.

DNA of the CDR3: TGTGCCTGGAGTGTACGGGAAATGAACACTGAAGCTTTCTTT. This codes for CAWSVREMNTEAFF. V and J are TRBV30 and TRBJ1-1; no clear D. Trimming pared 0 bases from V and 0 bases from J, leaving 8 bases between. The CDR3 is 14 amino acids. In germline, CDR1 is GTSNPN, CDR2 SVGIG (reference sequence).